The 21 T cell receptor beta chains given below trace back to one sample, sequenced in a study of molecular identifiers for immune sequencing clone quantification. MiXCR was run by TCRdb on the PCR reads, yielding one entry per CDR3 protein. Found here are around 40,000 distinct CDR3 sequences, 19% of them singletons; the top ten hold approximately 1.2%. Input material: naive CD8+ T cells from blood, with Jurkat cell RNA spiked in. Subset denoted: FACS-sorted CD8+CD4-CCR7+CD45RA+ naive T cells. These receptors were obtained from a human donor in good health. Some libraries in this study had Jurkat cell RNA spiked in.

Many counts were recorded for this clonotype. This sequence joins TRBV20-1 and TRBJ2-7; either TRBD1 or TRBD2 may supply D (5 bases each). Germline assignment: CDR1 DFQATT and CDR2 SNEGSKA (reference sequence). The CDR3 is 13 amino acids. Trimming took off 7 bases at V and 4 bases at J, with 17 bases between the two ends. The CDR3: CSVIQGAVYEQYF. CDR3 sequence (DNA): TGCAGTGTGATCCAGGGAGCGGTGTACGAGCAGTACTTC.

This clonotype is labeled as medium-sized. Mismatch with germline at one junction end may stem from a read error. This chain links TRBV2 with TRBJ2-7; no definite D call. Germline loops: CDR1 SNHLY, CDR2 FYNNEI. The CDR3 has 11 amino acids. Written as DNA, the CDR3 is TGTGCCAACAGTCTCCCGGACGAGCAGTACTTC. This gives the protein CANSLPDEQYF.

The V gene is TRBV15, the J gene TRBJ2-1, with D possibly being TRBD1 (5 bases). Trimming cost V 3 bases and J 2 bases, with 17 bases left between them. The CDR3 has 17 amino acids. Germline V gene sequence: CDR1 LNHNV, CDR2 YYDKDF (reference sequence). DNA for the CDR3: TGTGCCACCAGCAGGGAACCGGGCCAAGGGGCCTACAATGAGCAGTTCTTC. Translated, it gives CATSREPGQGAYNEQFF.

The table lists this clonotype with many counts. The gene calls are TRBV7-2 and TRBJ2-3, with 9 bases fitting TRBD2. CDR3 length: 16 amino acids. The germline V gene has CDR1 SGHTA and CDR2 FQGNSA. J was trimmed by 2 bases and V by 4 bases; bases with no gene match: 7. This chain's CDR3 is CASSYLAGELTDTQYF. CDR3 DNA: TGTGCCAGCAGCTACTTAGCGGGAGAGCTCACAGATACGCAGTATTTT.

This clonotype is labeled medium-sized. The chain has TRBV29-1 and TRBJ2-3; D possibly corresponds to TRBD1 (5 bases). Germline CDR1 is SQVTM and CDR2 is ANQGSEA. Trimming removed 3 bases from V and 6 bases from J, with 13 bases in between. The CDR3 is 13 amino acids. The CDR3 sequence is CSVEEPGPDTQYF. The CDR3 nucleotides read TGCAGCGTTGAGGAGCCAGGGCCTGATACGCAGTATTTT.

In regard to this clonotype: A much larger clone differs from this one at a single base, so this may be a read error. This chain uses TRBV27 with TRBJ2-4; TRBD2 agrees at 7 bases. Trimming took 11 bases from V and 6 from J; bases not matched to a gene: 10. Germline CDR1 reads MNHEY; CDR2 reads SMNVEV (reference sequence). The CDR3 length is 13 residues. The CDR3 reads CACTPRGGNIQYF. CDR3 DNA: TGTGCCTGCACCCCCCGCGGGGGAAACATTCAGTACTTC.

This clonotype was detected ten times or more. The chain has TRBV20-1 and TRBJ1-1, with a weak D call TRBD1 (5 bases). V was trimmed by 3 bases and J by 0 bases, leaving 14 bases between them. In germline, CDR1 is DFQATT, CDR2 SNEGSKA (reference sequence). The CDR3 covers 15 residues. This chain's CDR3 is CSASRANRLNTEAFF. The CDR3 DNA follows: TGCAGTGCTAGCAGGGCCAACCGCCTGAACACTGAAGCTTTCTTT.

Concerning this clonotype itself: A clone one base away is much larger, so this may be a read error. This chain uses TRBV30 with TRBJ2-1; 7 positions agree with TRBD1. The V segment lost 1 base and the J segment 8 bases; nucleotides outside the gene matches: 2. Germline V gives CDR1 GTSNPN, CDR2 SVGIG (reference sequence). This CDR3 region has 12 residues. CDR3 DNA: TGTGCCTGGAGTGAGCAGGGGGATGAGCAGTTCTTC. Encoded protein: CAWSEQGDEQFF.

CDR3 amino acids: CASSKGTSGSRVLPSEQFF. In DNA form, the CDR3 reads TGCGCCAGCAGTAAAGGGACTAGCGGGAGTCGTGTCCTTCCCAGTGAGCAGTTCTTC. This chain links TRBV10-2 with TRBJ2-1; TRBD2 matches at 14 bases. In germline, CDR1 is WSHSY, CDR2 SAAADI. Trimming removed 5 bases from V and 9 bases from J; junction bases left unmatched: 18. This CDR3 comprises 19 residues.

This clonotype was detected ten times or more. V usage is TRBV4-3 and J usage is TRBJ2-1, with D uncertain. The CDR3 loop spans 11 amino acids. The V gene's germline CDR1 is LGHNA and CDR2 YSLEER. The V end lost 8 bases, the J end lost 9 bases, and 11 bases lay between the germline ends. The CDR3 reads CASGIYGEQFF. In nucleotides, the CDR3 is TGCGCCAGCGGGATTTACGGTGAGCAGTTCTTC.

This clonotype was detected a few times. The chain has TRBV2 and TRBJ2-5; D unclear. The CDR3 covers 14 residues. Looked up from germline, CDR1 is SNHLY and CDR2 is FYNNEI. The V end lost 2 bases, the J end lost 1 base, and 8 bases lay between the germline ends. The CDR3 DNA reads as TGTGCCAGCAGTGAACAGGCAGGCCAAGAGACCCAGTACTTC. This codes for CASSEQAGQETQYF.

This clonotype was detected a few times. The rearrangement uses TRBV7-9 and TRBJ2-2; 9 nucleotides align to TRBD2. The CDR3 totals 16 residues. V shed 3 bases, J shed 5 bases, and the junction held 7 bases outside the gene matches. The germline V gene has CDR1 SEHNR and CDR2 FQNEAQ (reference sequence). This CDR3 reads CASSFSLAGETGELFF. CDR3 coding DNA: TGTGCCAGCAGCTTCTCATTAGCGGGAGAGACCGGGGAGCTGTTTTTT.

V gene TRBV28 combines with J gene TRBJ2-1, with 8 bases that match TRBD2. Germline loops: CDR1 MDHEN, CDR2 SYDVKM. This CDR3 has 18 amino acids. V gave up 4 bases and J gave up 3 bases; unmatched junction bases: 14. The CDR3 nucleotides read TGTGCCAGCAGTTCGCGTAGGTGGGCAGCGGGAGTCTACAATGAGCAGTTCTTC. As protein: CASSSRRWAAGVYNEQFF. The full variable domain, its missing parts supplied by reference TRBV28 and TRBJ2-1, is DVKVTQSSRYLVKRTGEKVFLECVQDMDHENMFWYRQDPGLGLRLIYFSYDVKMKEKGDIPEGYSVSREKKERFSLILESASTNQTSMYLCASSSRRWAAGVYNEQFFGPGTRLTVL.

This clonotype has at least ten counts. The chain carries TRBV6-5 and TRBJ2-7; no reliable D call. This CDR3 is 14 amino acids long. The germline gives CDR1 MNHEY, CDR2 SVGAGI. The germline V and J ends were trimmed by 8 bases and 2 bases, with 16 bases remaining between them. Here the CDR3 reads CASSQADPTYEQYF. As DNA, the CDR3 is TGTGCCAGCTCCCAGGCAGACCCGACCTACGAGCAGTACTTC.

This clonotype has only one observation. A much larger clone differs from this one at a single base, so this may be a read error. The rearrangement links TRBV7-2 to TRBJ1-1; D remains unclear. This CDR3 contains 11 residues. Germline V gene sequence: CDR1 SGHTA, CDR2 FQGNSA. Deletions cut 8 bases from V and 0 bases from J, with 4 bases between. This CDR3 is CASGLNTEAFF. The CDR3 coding sequence is TGTGCCAGCGGTCTGAACACTGAAGCTTTCTTT.

This clonotype has a count of ten or more. The chain carries TRBV29-1 and TRBJ2-7; D could derive from TRBD1 or TRBD2 (5 bases each). The CDR3 is 15 residues long. Germline V CDR1 and CDR2: SQVTM, ANQGSEA. V dropped 2 bases and J dropped 4 bases, with 18 bases sitting between them. The CDR3 DNA follows: TGCAGCGTTGAAAACCCCGGGACGGAGAGTTACGAGCAGTACTTC. This codes for CSVENPGTESYEQYF.

This clonotype showed up many times. V is TRBV12-3 or TRBV12-4 and J is TRBJ2-3; tentatively, D is TRBD1 or TRBD2 (5 bases each). V was trimmed by 5 bases and J by 4 bases, leaving 19 bases between them. The CDR3 length is 16 residues. The CDR3 region has the DNA TGTGCCAGCAGTCCCCGGGACGGACCCATGCCAGATACGCAGTATTTT. It is translated as CASSPRDGPMPDTQYF.

This clonotype was found many times. The chain has TRBV9 and TRBJ2-3; D is undetermined. CDR3 length: 16 amino acids. V lost 5 bases to trimming and J lost 0 bases, with 16 bases between them. Germline V CDR1 and CDR2: SGDLS, YYNGEE. CDR3 protein: CASSPVQGPSTDTQYF. DNA of the CDR3: TGTGCCAGCAGTCCCGTCCAAGGTCCTAGCACAGATACGCAGTATTTT. Using reference TRBV9 and TRBJ2-3 for the parts outside the CDR3, the full variable domain is DSGVTQTPKHLITATGQRVTLRCSPRSGDLSVYWYQQSLDQGLQFLIQYYNGEERAKGNILERFSAQQFPDLHSELNLSSLELGDSALYFCASSPVQGPSTDTQYFGPGTRLTVL.

This clonotype was found many times. V gene TRBV6-1 combines with J gene TRBJ2-3; no definite D call. V lost 0 bases, J lost 4 bases, and 14 bases lay in between. The V gene's germline CDR1 is MNHNS and CDR2 SASEGT. This CDR3 comprises 16 residues. CDR3 loop: CASSEALWTAADTQYF. The CDR3 DNA sequence: TGTGCCAGCAGTGAAGCTCTCTGGACGGCGGCAGATACGCAGTATTTT.

The gene calls are TRBV5-1 and TRBJ2-1, with 8 bases that match TRBD2. Germline V gene lookup returns CDR1 SGHRS and CDR2 YFSETQ. The V gene end was trimmed by 0 bases and the J gene end by 4 bases; junction bases not matched to a gene: 15. The CDR3 consists of 19 residues. CDR3 loop: CASSLAPKELADKYNEQFF. CDR3 DNA sequence: TGCGCCAGCAGCTTGGCCCCAAAAGAACTAGCGGATAAGTACAATGAGCAGTTCTTC.

V gene TRBV4-1 combines with J gene TRBJ2-7; TRBD1 matches at 10 bases. After removal of 4 bases from V and 6 bases from J, the junction contained 9 bases not matched to a gene. The CDR3 is made up of 15 amino acids. CDR1 is MGHRA, CDR2 YSYEKL, per germline. CDR3 DNA: TGCGCCAGCAGCCTAGCCGGGACAGGGGTGGGCGAGCAGTACTTC. Translated, it gives CASSLAGTGVGEQYF.